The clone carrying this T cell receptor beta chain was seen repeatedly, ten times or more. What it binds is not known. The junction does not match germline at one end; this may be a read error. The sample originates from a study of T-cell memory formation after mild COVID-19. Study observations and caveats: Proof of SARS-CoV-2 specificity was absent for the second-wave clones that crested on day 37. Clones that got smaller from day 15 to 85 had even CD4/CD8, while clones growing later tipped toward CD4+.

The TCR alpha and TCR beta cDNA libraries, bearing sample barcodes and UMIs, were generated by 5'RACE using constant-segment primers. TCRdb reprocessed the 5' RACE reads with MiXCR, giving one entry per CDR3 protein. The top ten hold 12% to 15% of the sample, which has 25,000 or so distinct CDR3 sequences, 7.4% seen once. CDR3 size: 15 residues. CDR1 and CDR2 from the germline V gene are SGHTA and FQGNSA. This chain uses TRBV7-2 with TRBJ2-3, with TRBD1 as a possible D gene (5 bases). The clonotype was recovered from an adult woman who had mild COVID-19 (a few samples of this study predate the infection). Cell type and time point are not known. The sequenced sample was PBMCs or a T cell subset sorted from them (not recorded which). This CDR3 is CASRLVQGRTDTQYF. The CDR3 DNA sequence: TGTGCCAGCAGATTAGTCCAGGGAAGGACAGATACGCAGTATTTT.